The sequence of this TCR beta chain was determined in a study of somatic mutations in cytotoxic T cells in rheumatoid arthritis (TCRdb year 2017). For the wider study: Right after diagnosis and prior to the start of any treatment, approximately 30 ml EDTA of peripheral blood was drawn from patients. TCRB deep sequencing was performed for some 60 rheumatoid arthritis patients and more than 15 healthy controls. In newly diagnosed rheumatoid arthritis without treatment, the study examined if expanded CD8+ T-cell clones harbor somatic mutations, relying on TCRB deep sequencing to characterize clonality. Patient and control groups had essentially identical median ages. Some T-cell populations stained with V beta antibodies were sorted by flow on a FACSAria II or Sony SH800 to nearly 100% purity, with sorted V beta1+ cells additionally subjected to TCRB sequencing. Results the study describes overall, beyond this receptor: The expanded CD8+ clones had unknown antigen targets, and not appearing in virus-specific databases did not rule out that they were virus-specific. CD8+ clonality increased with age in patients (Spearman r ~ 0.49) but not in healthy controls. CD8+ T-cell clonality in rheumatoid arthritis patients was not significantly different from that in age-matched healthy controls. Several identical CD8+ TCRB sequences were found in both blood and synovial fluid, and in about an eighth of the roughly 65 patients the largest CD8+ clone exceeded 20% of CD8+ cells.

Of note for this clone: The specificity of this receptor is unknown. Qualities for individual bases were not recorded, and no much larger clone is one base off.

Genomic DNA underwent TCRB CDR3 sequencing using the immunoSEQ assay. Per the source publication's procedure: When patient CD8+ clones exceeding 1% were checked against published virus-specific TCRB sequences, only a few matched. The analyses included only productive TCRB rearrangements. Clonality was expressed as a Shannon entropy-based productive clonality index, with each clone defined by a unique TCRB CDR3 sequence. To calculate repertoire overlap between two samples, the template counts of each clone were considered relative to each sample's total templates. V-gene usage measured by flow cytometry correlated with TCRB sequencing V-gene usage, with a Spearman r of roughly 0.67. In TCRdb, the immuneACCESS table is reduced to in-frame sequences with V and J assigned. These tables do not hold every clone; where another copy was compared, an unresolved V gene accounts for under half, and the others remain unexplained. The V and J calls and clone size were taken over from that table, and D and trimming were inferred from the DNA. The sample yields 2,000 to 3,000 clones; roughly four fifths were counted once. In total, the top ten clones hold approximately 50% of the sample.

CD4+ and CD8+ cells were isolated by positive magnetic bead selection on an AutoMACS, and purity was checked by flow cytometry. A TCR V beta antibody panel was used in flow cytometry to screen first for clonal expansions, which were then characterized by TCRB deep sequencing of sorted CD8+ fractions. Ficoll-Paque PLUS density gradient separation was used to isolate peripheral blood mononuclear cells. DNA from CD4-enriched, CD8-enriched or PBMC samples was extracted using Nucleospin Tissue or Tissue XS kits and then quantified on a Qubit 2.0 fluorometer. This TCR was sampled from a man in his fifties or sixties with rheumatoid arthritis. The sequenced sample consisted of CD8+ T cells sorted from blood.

The nucleotide sequence is TGTGCCAGCAGTTTATTCGGGGTGGTTAGGGCGCATGAAAAACTGTTTTTT. It translates as CASSLFGVVRAHEKLFF. Recombination connected TRBV28 to TRBJ1-4; the D gene is unclear. The CDR3 sequence holds 17 residues, the cysteine and phenylalanine included. Of all the DNA, just the CDR3 is kept, 51 bases in frame from base 1. Trimming takes 1 base from V and 6 bases from J, and the germline ends sit 18 bases apart. Via the germline V gene, CDR1 is MDHEN and CDR2 SYDVKM.